These T cell receptor beta chains were read from a single sample in a study of radiation and T cells in renal cell carcinoma. Assay used: immunoSEQ multiplex PCR; TCRdb lists only in-frame clones, some missing. The sample holds tens of thousands of clones, about 84% seen once. The source was blood, collected from a patient whose treatment included radiotherapy and nephrectomy. These receptors all stem from a woman between 70 and 85 years old with renal cell carcinoma. Both conserved end residues are trimmed from each CDR3. D genes are given only for firm matches.

d_call: TRBD1; v_call: TRBV7-2; cdr3_aa: ASSLDGQEPTDTQY
d_call: .; v_call: TRBV9; cdr3_aa: ASKLGNSDADTQY
d_call: .; v_call: TRBV6-5; cdr3_aa: ASSRQALSGNTIY
d_call: .; v_call: TRBV19; cdr3_aa: ASSIGAGLDFYEQY
d_call: TRBD2; v_call: TRBV5-1; cdr3_aa: ASSLYGGIQETQY
d_call: TRBD1; v_call: TRBV5-1; cdr3_aa: ASSLEGQVSSGNTIY
d_call: .; v_call: TRBV9; cdr3_aa: ASSVEGSSDTQY
d_call: .; v_call: TRBV4-1; cdr3_aa: ASSQAAASYGYT
d_call: .; v_call: TRBV6-5; cdr3_aa: ASSYSGMNTEAF
d_call: .; v_call: TRBV5-1; cdr3_aa: ASSFIGVEDEQF
d_call: .; v_call: TRBV5-1; cdr3_aa: ASSLEGPGTGELF
d_call: .; v_call: TRBV9; cdr3_aa: ASSVEKGRAYTQY
d_call: .; v_call: TRBV7-3; cdr3_aa: ASSLAGKNTEAF
d_call: TRBD1; v_call: TRBV29-1; cdr3_aa: SVDDRGNGYT
d_call: .; v_call: TRBV7-8; cdr3_aa: ASSLQGGNQPQH
d_call: TRBD1; v_call: TRBV18; cdr3_aa: ASSPVGTGGGTDTQY
d_call: TRBD1; v_call: TRBV4-1; cdr3_aa: ASSHSTGKFYEQY
d_call: .; v_call: TRBV7-6; cdr3_aa: ASSPDYTGELF
d_call: TRBD2; v_call: TRBV5-1; cdr3_aa: ASSLAGSPYEQY
d_call: .; v_call: TRBV30; cdr3_aa: AWNKGKQPQH
d_call: .; v_call: TRBV19; cdr3_aa: ASSVDSPSYNEQF
d_call: .; v_call: TRBV6-1; cdr3_aa: ASRATGQETQY
d_call: TRBD2; v_call: TRBV6-1; cdr3_aa: ASMLLAGSSYEQY
d_call: .; v_call: TRBV6-5; cdr3_aa: ASSPGSPLHEQF
d_call: .; v_call: TRBV7-2; cdr3_aa: ASTPSSQHSRFYGYT
d_call: .; v_call: TRBV2; cdr3_aa: ASRYDGLGTEAF
d_call: TRBD1; v_call: TRBV7-2; cdr3_aa: ASSPGGRPGQPQH
d_call: .; v_call: TRBV27; cdr3_aa: ASSLYRDTEAF
d_call: .; v_call: TRBV6-1; cdr3_aa: ASSEGEPLSLQFSVGNTIY
d_call: .; v_call: TRBV6-1; cdr3_aa: ASSLRGPGEKLF
d_call: .; v_call: TRBV5-1; cdr3_aa: ASSLVESTEQY
d_call: TRBD1; v_call: TRBV13; cdr3_aa: ASSATGGITEAF
d_call: TRBD1; v_call: TRBV7-2; cdr3_aa: ASSKKTGASYGYT
d_call: TRBD1; v_call: TRBV10-3; cdr3_aa: ATKGQGLQGQPQH
d_call: .; v_call: TRBV5-1; cdr3_aa: ASSFAQGGNTEAF
d_call: .; v_call: TRBV20-1; cdr3_aa: SAPRGTQY
d_call: TRBD1; v_call: TRBV18; cdr3_aa: ASTPGTGNTEAF
d_call: TRBD2; v_call: TRBV5-1; cdr3_aa: ASSLASTSGQFGTDTQY
d_call: .; v_call: TRBV2; cdr3_aa: ARQGQAYGYT
d_call: .; v_call: TRBV27; cdr3_aa: ASSQARGRSYT
d_call: .; v_call: TRBV10-1; cdr3_aa: ASSESGGPQNEQF
d_call: .; v_call: TRBV20-1; cdr3_aa: SARDYYGYT
d_call: .; v_call: TRBV6-5; cdr3_aa: ASSYDQTTYEQY
d_call: .; v_call: TRBV19; cdr3_aa: ASSINRVRGGELF
d_call: .; v_call: TRBV7-2; cdr3_aa: ASSLNAYGGTSYEQY
d_call: .; v_call: TRBV19; cdr3_aa: ASSIPGGGMETQY